This record looks at one TCR beta chain sequence and its context. The antigen is not known. The data stem from a study of OX40 agonist ivuxolimab in advanced cancers. Across the whole study: As their treatment, patients were administered ivuxolimab, an agonistic anti-OX40 (CD134) antibody. Three partial responders included one hepatocellular carcinoma patient and two cutaneous melanoma patients. General study findings and limits: A proportion of nonresponders additionally exhibited low normalized T-cell clonal expansion. Determination of antigen specificity was not performed for the expanded peripheral T cells.

V lost 7 bases, J lost 3 bases, and 19 bases stayed unmatched. Germline lookup yields CDR1 SGHAT and CDR2 FQNNGV. This CDR3 has 18 amino acids. Sequenced by immunoSEQ multiplex PCR; TCRdb stores in-frame clones only, minus some. The sample has around 20,000 clones, more than 75% seen once. This sequence originates from an adult with an advanced solid tumor such as melanoma, head and neck, liver or kidney cancer. This chain joins TRBV11-2 and TRBJ2-3; 7 nucleotides agree with TRBD1. The sample was CD4+ or CD8+ T cells sorted from blood, taken in a trial of the OX40 agonist ivuxolimab. CDR3 in amino acids: CASTKGPPGQLLTDTQYF. Written as DNA, the CDR3 is TGTGCCAGCACCAAAGGTCCCCCGGGACAGCTGCTTACAGATACGCAGTATTTT.